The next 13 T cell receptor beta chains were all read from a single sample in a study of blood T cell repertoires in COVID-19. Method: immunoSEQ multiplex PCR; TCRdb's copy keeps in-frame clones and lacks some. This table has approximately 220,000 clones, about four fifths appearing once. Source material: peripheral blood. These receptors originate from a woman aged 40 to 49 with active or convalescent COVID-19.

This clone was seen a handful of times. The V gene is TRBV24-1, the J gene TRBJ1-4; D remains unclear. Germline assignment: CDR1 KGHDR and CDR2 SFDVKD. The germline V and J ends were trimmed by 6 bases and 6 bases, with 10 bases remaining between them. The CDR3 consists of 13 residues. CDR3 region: CATSRGRHEKLFF. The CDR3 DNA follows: TGTGCCACCAGTAGAGGGAGGCATGAAAAACTGTTTTTT.

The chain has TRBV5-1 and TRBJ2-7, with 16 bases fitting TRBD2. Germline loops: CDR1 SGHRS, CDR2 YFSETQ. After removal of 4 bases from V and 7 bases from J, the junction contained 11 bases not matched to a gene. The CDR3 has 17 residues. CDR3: CASSLGLAGGPSWEQYF. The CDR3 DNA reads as TGCGCCAGCAGCCTGGGACTAGCGGGAGGGCCAAGCTGGGAGCAGTACTTC.

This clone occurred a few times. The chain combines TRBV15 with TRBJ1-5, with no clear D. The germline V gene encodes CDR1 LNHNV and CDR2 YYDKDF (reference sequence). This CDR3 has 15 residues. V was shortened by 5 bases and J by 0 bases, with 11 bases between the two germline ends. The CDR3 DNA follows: TGTGCCACCAGCCGAGCGGGGAATAGCAATCAGCCCCAGCATTTT. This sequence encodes CATSRAGNSNQPQHF.

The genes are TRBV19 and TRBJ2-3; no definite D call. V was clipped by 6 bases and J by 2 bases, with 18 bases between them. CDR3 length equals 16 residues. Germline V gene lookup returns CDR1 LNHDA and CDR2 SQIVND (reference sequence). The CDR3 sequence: CASSLYHEIATDTQYF. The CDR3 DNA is TGTGCCAGTAGCCTTTATCACGAGATCGCCACAGATACGCAGTATTTT.

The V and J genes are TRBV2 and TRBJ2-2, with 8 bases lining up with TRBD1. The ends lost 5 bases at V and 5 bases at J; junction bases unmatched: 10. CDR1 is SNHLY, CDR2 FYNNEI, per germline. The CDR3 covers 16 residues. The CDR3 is CASSNLLTGGTGELFF. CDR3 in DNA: TGTGCCAGCAGTAACCTTCTTACAGGGGGGACCGGGGAGCTGTTTTTT.

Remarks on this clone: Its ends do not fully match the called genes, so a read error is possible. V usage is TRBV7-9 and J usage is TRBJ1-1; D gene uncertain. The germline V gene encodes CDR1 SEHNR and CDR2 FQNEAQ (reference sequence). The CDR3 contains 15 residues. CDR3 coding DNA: TGTGCCAGCAGCCTAGCCCCTTACATGAACACTGAAGCTTTCTTT. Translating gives CASSLAPYMNTEAFF.

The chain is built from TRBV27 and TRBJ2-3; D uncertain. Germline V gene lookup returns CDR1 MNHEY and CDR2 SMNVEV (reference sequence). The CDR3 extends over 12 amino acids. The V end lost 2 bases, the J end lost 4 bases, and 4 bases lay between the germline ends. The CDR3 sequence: CASSLSPDTQYF. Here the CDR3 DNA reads TGTGCCAGCAGTTTAAGCCCAGATACGCAGTATTTT.

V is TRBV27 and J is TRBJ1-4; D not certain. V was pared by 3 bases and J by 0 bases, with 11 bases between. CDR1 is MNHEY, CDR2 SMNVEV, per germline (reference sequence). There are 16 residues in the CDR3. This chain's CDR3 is CASSFARFATNEKLFF. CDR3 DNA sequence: TGTGCCAGCAGTTTTGCCAGGTTTGCAACTAATGAAAAACTGTTTTTT.

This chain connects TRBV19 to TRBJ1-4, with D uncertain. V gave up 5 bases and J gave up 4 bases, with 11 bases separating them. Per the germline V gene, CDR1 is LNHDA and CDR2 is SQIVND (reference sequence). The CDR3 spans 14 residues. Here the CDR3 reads CASSLWEGNEKLFF. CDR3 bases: TGTGCCAGTAGTTTGTGGGAGGGTAATGAAAAACTGTTTTTT.

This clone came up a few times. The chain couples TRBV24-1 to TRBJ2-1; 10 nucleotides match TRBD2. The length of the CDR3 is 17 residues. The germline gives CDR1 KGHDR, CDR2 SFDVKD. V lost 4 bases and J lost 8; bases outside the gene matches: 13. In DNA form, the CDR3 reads TGTGCCACCAGTGACCCTCGTCTAGCGGGAGTAGCCGATGAGCAGTTCTTC. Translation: CATSDPRLAGVADEQFF.

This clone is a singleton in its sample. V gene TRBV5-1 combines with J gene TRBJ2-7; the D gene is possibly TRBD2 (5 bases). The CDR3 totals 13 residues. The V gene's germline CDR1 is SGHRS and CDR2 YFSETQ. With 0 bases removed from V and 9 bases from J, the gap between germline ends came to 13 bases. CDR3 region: CASSLGDGGGQYF. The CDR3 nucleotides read TGCGCCAGCAGCTTGGGAGACGGAGGAGGGCAGTACTTC.

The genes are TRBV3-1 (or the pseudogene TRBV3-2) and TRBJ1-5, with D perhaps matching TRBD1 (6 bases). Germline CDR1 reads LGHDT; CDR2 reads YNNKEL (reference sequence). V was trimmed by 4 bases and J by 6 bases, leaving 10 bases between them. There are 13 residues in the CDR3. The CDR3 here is CASSPTGSQPQHF. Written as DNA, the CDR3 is TGTGCCAGCAGCCCTACAGGGTCTCAGCCCCAGCATTTT.

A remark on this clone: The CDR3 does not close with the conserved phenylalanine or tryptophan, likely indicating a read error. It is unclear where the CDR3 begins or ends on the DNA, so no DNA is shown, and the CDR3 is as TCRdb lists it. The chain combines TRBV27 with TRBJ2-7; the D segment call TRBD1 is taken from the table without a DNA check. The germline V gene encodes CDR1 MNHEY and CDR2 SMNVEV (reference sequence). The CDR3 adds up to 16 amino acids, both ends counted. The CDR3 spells CASSLRDRVGAPGRVD.